The 3 T cell receptor beta chains below were found in one sample sequenced in a study of long-term antiretroviral therapy in people with HIV (dated by TCRdb to between 2021 and 2024). The immunoSEQ hsTCRB v3.0 assay was used at survey level resolution to sequence the TRB variable region. TCRdb re-hosts the immuneACCESS table, in-frame sequences only. Its copies lack some clones; in the studies checked, an unresolved V gene accounts for under half of them, and the cause for the rest is not known. This sample is represented by approximately 35,000 clones; roughly 88% of them were singletons. The top ten clones comprise 8% to 11% of the sample. The sample in question was unsorted PBMCs, obtained 2.2 years after starting antiretroviral therapy. These receptor sequences come from a man younger than 35 with HIV.

The count of this clone is one. The chain carries TRBV6-6 and TRBJ2-3, with D perhaps TRBD1 or TRBD2 (5 bases each). The CDR3 length is 15 residues. Germline V gives CDR1 MNHNY, CDR2 SVGAGI (reference sequence). V was pared by 5 bases and J by 2 bases, with 14 bases between. CDR3: CASSIGTINTDTQYF. As DNA, the CDR3 is TGTGCCAGCAGTATCGGGACCATCAACACAGATACGCAGTATTTT.

The chain couples TRBV7-2 to TRBJ2-7; D uncertain. Germline assignment: CDR1 SGHTA and CDR2 FQGNSA. V was pared by 0 bases and J by 5 bases, with 11 bases between. The CDR3 totals 14 residues. CDR3 bases: TGTGCCAGCAGCTTAGCGAGAAGTTCCGACGAGCAGTACTTC. Amino acid sequence: CASSLARSSDEQYF.

V usage is TRBV18 and J usage is TRBJ2-1; TRBD2 matches at 10 bases. This CDR3 is built from 16 residues. The V gene's germline CDR1 is KGHSH and CDR2 LQKENI. The V segment lost 3 bases and the J segment 3 bases; nucleotides outside the gene matches: 5. For the CDR3, the DNA is TGTGCCAGCTCACCTCAGCTAGCGGGAGTCTACAATGAGCAGTTCTTC. Its translation: CASSPQLAGVYNEQFF.